Shown below are 21 T cell receptor beta chains from a single sample sequenced in a study of blood T cells in healthy people across ages. With a J-beta primer mix and a sample-barcoded 5' primer, a second PCR ran roughly 6 to 11 cycles. Using its own MiXCR run on the 5' RACE reads, TCRdb lists one record per CDR3 protein. Of more than 500,000 distinct CDR3 sequences listed, roughly a quarter are singletons. This same sample was also taken into another study, of T cells of mothers and their children.

The specimen was blood. The receptors were gathered from a boy younger than 10 in good health.

In this sample, this clonotype turned up once. The chain joins TRBV2 to TRBJ2-7, with no clear D. CDR1 is SNHLY and CDR2 is FYNNEI in the germline V gene. V dropped 2 bases and J dropped 1 base, with 9 bases sitting between them. CDR3 length: 14 amino acids. CDR3 nucleotide sequence: TGTGCCAGCAGTGAAACAGTACATTCCTACGAGCAGTACTTC. This codes for CASSETVHSYEQYF.

The sample holds a few counts of this clonotype. The chain combines TRBV6-1 with TRBJ2-3; D remains ambiguous. Germline loops: CDR1 MNHNS, CDR2 SASEGT. V dropped 3 bases and J dropped 5 bases, with 6 bases sitting between them. CDR3 length equals 12 residues. Here the CDR3 reads CASSDVIDTQYF. CDR3 DNA sequence: TGTGCCAGCAGTGATGTAATAGATACGCAGTATTTT.

The CDR3 DNA follows: TGTGCCAGCAGCTTAGCCGCTAGCGGGAGGTACTCCTACAATGAGCAGTTCTTC. This codes for CASSLAASGRYSYNEQFF. V and J are TRBV7-2 and TRBJ2-1, with TRBD2 matching 11 bases. Germline CDR1 is SGHTA and CDR2 is FQGNSA. This CDR3 spans 18 amino acids. The V segment lost 0 bases and the J segment 0 bases; nucleotides outside the gene matches: 4.

Only a few counts were recorded for this clonotype. The chain uses TRBV24-1 and TRBJ2-5; TRBD2 aligns across 8 bases. The ends lost 9 bases at V and 3 bases at J; junction bases unmatched: 8. CDR3 length equals 14 residues. CDR1 is KGHDR, CDR2 SFDVKD, per germline. Here the CDR3 reads CATAHRGGKETQYF. DNA of the CDR3: TGTGCCACCGCCCATCGGGGGGGCAAAGAGACCCAGTACTTC.

CDR3 residues: CASSYSNTGGTIYF. The CDR3 DNA is TGTGCCAGCAGTTACTCCAACACCGGCGGCACCATATATTTT. The chain uses TRBV6-6 and TRBJ1-3; D not certain. Trimming took 0 bases from V and 9 from J, leaving 12 bases between them. Per germline, CDR1 MNHNY and CDR2 SVGAGI (reference sequence). The CDR3 is 14 residues long.

This clonotype has a handful of counts. CDR3 region: CASSTSTGEQYF. Written as DNA, the CDR3 is TGTGCCAGCAGTACATCAACAGGGGAGCAGTACTTC. The chain has TRBV6-1 and TRBJ2-7; D possibly corresponds to TRBD1 (6 bases). V shed 5 bases and J shed 7 bases, with 12 bases lying between them. The CDR3 consists of 12 residues. The V gene's germline CDR1 is MNHNS and CDR2 SASEGT.

The rearrangement joins TRBV27 to TRBJ1-2, with 8 bases lining up with TRBD1. Germline CDR1 and CDR2: MNHEY and SMNVEV (reference sequence). The V segment lost 9 bases and the J segment 6 bases; nucleotides outside the gene matches: 12. The CDR3 consists of 14 residues. The chain's CDR3 is CASGRRGRWNGYTF. In DNA form, the CDR3 reads TGTGCCAGTGGCCGCAGGGGGCGGTGGAATGGCTACACCTTC.

This chain links TRBV12-3 or TRBV12-4 with TRBJ1-1, with D hard to call. The CDR3 extends over 11 amino acids. Trimming removed 7 bases at V and 3 bases at J, with 6 bases between. CDR3 in amino acids: CASILYTEAFF. For the CDR3, the DNA is TGTGCCAGCATCCTGTACACTGAAGCTTTCTTT.

The chain combines TRBV20-1 with TRBJ2-5; D is ambiguous. TRBJ2-7 matches the DNA end more closely, so the J call is doubtful. From germline, CDR1 is DFQATT and CDR2 SNEGSKA (reference sequence). This CDR3 is 13 amino acids long. The CDR3 reads CSAPSPVAYEQYF. The DNA for the CDR3 is TGCAGTGCTCCCAGCCCGGTAGCCTACGAGCAGTACTTC.

The V and J genes are TRBV6-1 and TRBJ2-5; possible D gene TRBD2, 5 bases. Trimming took off 4 bases at V and 5 bases at J, with 8 bases between the two ends. CDR1 is MNHNS and CDR2 is SASEGT in the germline V gene. CDR3 length equals 12 residues. CDR3 sequence: CASSVREETQYF. DNA for the CDR3: TGTGCCAGCAGTGTTAGGGAGGAGACCCAGTACTTC.

V usage is TRBV5-1 and J usage is TRBJ2-7; 8 bases map to TRBD2. V shed 7 bases, J shed 4 bases, and the junction held 10 bases outside the gene matches. This CDR3 is built from 14 residues. CDR1 is SGHRS, CDR2 YFSETQ, per germline. The CDR3 sequence is CASARGGLFYEQYF. Written as DNA, the CDR3 is TGCGCCAGCGCTCGGGGGGGTTTGTTTTACGAGCAGTACTTC.

This clonotype turned up a few times. The rearrangement uses TRBV7-2 and TRBJ2-5, with D tentatively TRBD1 or TRBD2 (6 bases each). Germline-derived CDR1 and CDR2 are SGHTA and FQGNSA. Trimming pared 1 base from V and 5 bases from J, leaving 14 bases between. The CDR3 sequence is 15 residues long. The CDR3 DNA reads as TGTGCCAGCAGCTTAGGGGCAGGGGCGGGGGAGACCCAGTACTTC. Residues: CASSLGAGAGETQYF.

V and J are TRBV6-2 or TRBV6-3 and TRBJ2-2; TRBD1 aligns across 7 bases. The CDR3 covers 15 residues. Germline values: CDR1 MNHEY, CDR2 SVGEGT. The V gene end was trimmed by 7 bases and the J gene end by 0 bases; junction bases not matched to a gene: 5. The CDR3 region is CASNTGTANTGELFF. The CDR3 DNA sequence: TGTGCCAGCAACACCGGGACAGCGAACACCGGGGAGCTGTTTTTT.

This clonotype appeared many times. The V gene is TRBV29-1, the J gene TRBJ1-3; D is uncertain. V lost 6 bases, J lost 4 bases, and 7 bases lay in between. CDR3 length equals 11 residues. The germline gives CDR1 SQVTM, CDR2 ANQGSEA. CDR3: CSVRRGNTIYF. As DNA, the CDR3 is TGCAGCGTGCGTAGGGGAAACACCATATATTTT.

The chain employs TRBV7-8 and TRBJ2-5, with D tentatively TRBD1 (5 bases). The J call is uncertain, as TRBJ2-7 better fits the DNA end. CDR3 length: 14 residues. From germline, CDR1 is SGHVS and CDR2 FQNEAQ. CDR3 loop: CASSLEPGHDEQYF. CDR3 nucleotide sequence: TGTGCCAGCAGCTTAGAGCCCGGACATGACGAGCAGTACTTC.

As regards this clonotype: Likely a read error: the CDR3 ends without its conserved phenylalanine or tryptophan. The V call is TRBV28, the J call TRBJ1-2; D ambiguous. The CDR3 runs to 15 residues. Trimming cost V 4 bases and J 5 bases, with 17 bases left between them. CDR1 and CDR2 from the germline V gene are MDHEN and SYDVKM. The CDR3 here is CASSSLGFGIYGYTS. The CDR3 DNA reads as TGTGCCAGCAGTTCCTTGGGATTCGGAATTTATGGCTACACCTCC.

CDR3 protein: CALGQEENIQYF. The DNA for the CDR3 is TGTGCCCTCGGACAGGAAGAAAACATTCAGTACTTC. The chain is built from TRBV30 and TRBJ2-4, with 7 bases lining up with TRBD1. Germline values: CDR1 GTSNPN, CDR2 SVGIG (reference sequence). The CDR3 length is 12 residues. With V trimmed by 8 bases and J by 5 bases, 6 bases remained unmatched.

The chain uses TRBV14 and TRBJ1-1, with a tentative D call TRBD1 (5 bases). The CDR3 runs 11 residues. Germline V gene lookup returns CDR1 SGHDN and CDR2 FVKESK. Trimming removed 4 bases at V and 7 bases at J, with 7 bases between. CDR3 protein: CASSRDGEAFF. Written as DNA, the CDR3 is TGTGCCAGCAGCCGGGACGGTGAAGCTTTCTTT. Complete variable domain (other parts from reference TRBV14 and TRBJ1-1): EAGVTQFPSHSVIEKGQTVTLRCDPISGHDNLYWYRRVMGKEIKFLLHFVKESKQDESGMPNNRFLAERTGGTYSTLKVQPAELEDSGVYFCASSRDGEAFFGQGTRLTVV.

This clonotype was counted a few times. The gene calls are TRBV3-1 and TRBJ2-5; the D gene is possibly TRBD2 (5 bases). The better agreement between TRBJ2-7 and the DNA end casts doubt on the J call. This CDR3 region has 15 residues. The V gene's germline CDR1 is LGHDT and CDR2 YNNKEL (reference sequence). Here the CDR3 reads CASSQVWGEGYEQYF. CDR3 nucleotide sequence: TGTGCCAGCAGCCAAGTTTGGGGTGAGGGCTACGAGCAGTACTTC.

This clonotype was seen a single time. A much larger clone differs by one base, so this may be a read error. V is TRBV9 and J is TRBJ2-3, with 10 bases matching TRBD1. This CDR3 comprises 15 residues. Germline CDR1 SGDLS, CDR2 YYNGEE. CDR3 sequence (DNA): TGTGCCAGCAGCGGTGGGACAGGGGATCAAGATACGCAGAATTTT. It translates to CASSGGTGDQDTQNF.

The chain uses TRBV7-9 and TRBJ2-3, with TRBD1 as a possible D gene (5 bases). V gave up 5 bases and J gave up 2 bases, with 14 bases separating them. The germline gives CDR1 SEHNR, CDR2 FQNEAQ (reference sequence). The CDR3 length is 15 residues. For the CDR3, the DNA is TGTGCCAGCAGCACAGGACGGATGAACACAGATACGCAGTATTTT. It encodes CASSTGRMNTDTQYF.